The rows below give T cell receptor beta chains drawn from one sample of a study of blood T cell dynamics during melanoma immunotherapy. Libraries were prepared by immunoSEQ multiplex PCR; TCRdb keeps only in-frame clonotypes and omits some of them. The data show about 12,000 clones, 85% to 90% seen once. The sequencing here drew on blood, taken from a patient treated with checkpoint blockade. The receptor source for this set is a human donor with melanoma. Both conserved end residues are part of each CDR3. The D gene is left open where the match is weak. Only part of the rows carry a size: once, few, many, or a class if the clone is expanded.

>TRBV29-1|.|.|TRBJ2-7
CSVVVSLFAGEQYF
TGCAGCGTTGTTGTCAGCCTGTTTGCCGGCGAGCAGTACTTC
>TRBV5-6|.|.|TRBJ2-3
CASSLQGHTQYF
TGTGCCAGCAGCCTCCAGGGGCATACGCAGTATTTT
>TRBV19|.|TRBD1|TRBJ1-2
CASSKGGRQGAGGYTF
TGTGCCAGTAGTAAAGGGGGTCGACAGGGGGCTGGCGGCTACACCTTC
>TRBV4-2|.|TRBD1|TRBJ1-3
CASSPGQGSGNTIYF
TGTGCCAGCAGCCCCGGACAGGGCTCTGGAAACACCATATATTTT
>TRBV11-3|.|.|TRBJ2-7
CASSSAPGKSYEQYF
TGTGCCAGCAGCTCCGCGCCAGGGAAGAGCTACGAGCAGTACTTC
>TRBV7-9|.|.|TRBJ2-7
CASGGYEQYF
TGTGCCAGCGGAGGGTACGAGCAGTACTTC
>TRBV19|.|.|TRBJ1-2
CASSMGGNYGYTF
TGTGCCAGTAGTATGGGGGGCAACTATGGCTACACCTTC
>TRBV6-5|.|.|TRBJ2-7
CASRPGPRPSEQYF
TGTGCCAGCAGGCCGGGCCCAAGGCCATCCGAGCAGTACTTC
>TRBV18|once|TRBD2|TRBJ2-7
CASSPPASGVYEQYF
TGTGCCAGCTCACCACCGGCTAGCGGGGTCTACGAGCAGTACTTC
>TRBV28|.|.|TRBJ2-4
CASSPRLNIQYF
TGTGCCAGCAGCCCCCGACTCAACATTCAGTACTTC
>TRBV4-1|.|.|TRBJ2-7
CASSQEPGVGQYF
TGCGCCAGCAGCCAAGAACCCGGAGTAGGGCAGTACTTC
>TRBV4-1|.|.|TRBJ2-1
CASSQANSPLYNEQFF
TGCGCCAGCAGCCAAGCTAACTCCCCTTTATACAATGAGCAGTTCTTC
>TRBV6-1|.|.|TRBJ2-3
CASSGRYSTDTQYF
TGTGCCAGCAGTGGACGGTACAGCACAGATACGCAGTATTTT
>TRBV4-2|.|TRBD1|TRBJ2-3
CASSQAQGAGTDTQYF
TGTGCCAGCAGCCAAGCGCAGGGGGCTGGGACAGATACGCAGTATTTT
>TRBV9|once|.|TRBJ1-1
CASSPDGSEEGAFF
TGTGCCAGCAGCCCAGACGGGTCGGAGGAGGGAGCTTTCTTT
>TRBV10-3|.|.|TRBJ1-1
CAISNEGNTEAFF
TGTGCCATCAGTAACGAGGGGAACACTGAAGCTTTCTTT
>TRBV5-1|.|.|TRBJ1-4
CASSGGTSPEKLFF
TGCGCCAGCAGCGGCGGGACCAGTCCTGAAAAACTGTTTTTT
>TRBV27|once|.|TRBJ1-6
CASSSARDQGGLQTYNSPLHF
TGTGCCAGCAGTTCGGCACGGGACCAAGGAGGGCTTCAAACCTATAATTCACCCCTCCACTTT
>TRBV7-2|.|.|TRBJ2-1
CASSPWKNNYNEQFF
TGTGCCAGCAGTCCGTGGAAGAATAACTACAATGAGCAGTTCTTC
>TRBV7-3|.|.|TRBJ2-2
CASSLIVSTGELFF
TGTGCCAGCAGCTTAATCGTCTCCACCGGGGAGCTGTTTTTT